This T cell receptor beta chain was identified in a study of CD8 T cells in ankylosing spondylitis. Study-level results: The clones that were linked to disease were reported to be significantly enriched in matched synovial fluid samples from ankylosing spondylitis patients. Existing reports had already noted some motif variants in reactive arthritis synovial fluid and blood. Peripheral blood samples showed relatively rare disease-linked clones, and these clones were CD8+. Blood from ankylosing spondylitis patients appeared to carry a characteristic roughly 8-variant TCR beta motif.

This clonotype was observed a few times. The antigen remains unidentified. CDR3 length: 14 amino acids. The trim removed 4 bases at V and 7 bases at J, leaving 3 bases unmatched. The germline V gene has CDR1 SEHNR and CDR2 FQNEAQ (reference sequence). TCR beta libraries were made by quantitative 5'-RACE with molecular barcodes. TCRdb called the 5' RACE reads again in MiXCR, with one record for every CDR3 protein. The sample includes 400,000 or so distinct CDR3 sequences, more than 25% of them seen just once. The TCR sequence derives from a male donor with ankylosing spondylitis. This chain joins TRBV7-9 and TRBJ2-1, with TRBD2 identical over 11 bases. Sequencing was carried out using blood, either unsorted or a sorted T cell fraction (not recorded which). The CDR3 DNA is TGTGCCAGCAGCTGGGGACTAGCGGAGAATGAGCAGTTCTTC. Its protein is CASSWGLAENEQFF. The full variable domain, with the rest looked up from reference TRBV7-9 and TRBJ2-1, is DTGVSQNPRHKITKRGQNVTFRCDPISEHNRLYWYRQTLGQGPEFLTYFQNEAQLEKSRLLSDRFSAERPKGSFSTLEIQRTEQGDSAMYLCASSWGLAENEQFFGPGTRLTVL.